The source of this T cell receptor (beta chain) is a study of T-cell reconstitution after alpha-beta-depleted transplantation in children. Findings and caveats of the study: Elevated TCRbeta diversity at day 60 was traced, in some patients, to surviving recipient T cells and thymic progenitors. Diversity and T-cell counts at one year after transplant derived mostly from new T cells. Several hundred expanded graft clones reportedly were the source of alpha-beta T cells about two months after transplant.

Unique molecular identifiers were incorporated during preparation of the TCRbeta library. TCRdb analysed the PCR reads with MiXCR anew, one entry per CDR3 protein. The table shows approximately 270,000 distinct CDR3 sequences, with 20% to 30% occurring only once. As for this clonotype: Its specificity is not known.

V shed 7 bases and J 4 bases; nucleotides not matched to a gene: 3. Per the germline V gene, CDR1 is SQVTM and CDR2 is ANQGSEA. The CDR3 is made up of 12 amino acids. The sample consisted of PBMCs, mostly from graft donor cells, taken 360 days after TCRalphabeta/CD19-depleted stem cell transplant. The receptor's source is a female patient between 2 and 15 years old who had a stem cell transplant for congenital amegakaryocytic thrombocytopenia, so the T cells may come from the graft donor. The J gene is TRBJ2-7, the V gene TRBV29-1; TRBD1 aligns across 11 bases. CDR3 in DNA: TGCAGCGCAGGACAGGGGGCATACGAGCAGTACTTC. Its protein product is CSAGQGAYEQYF.